This TCR beta chain is drawn from a study of identical twins. Study results and caveats: Rather than following the same donors, the conclusions depended on cross-sectional statistical analysis. Abundant cord blood beta clonotypes carried fewer insertions; memory repertoires showed none.

The germline V and J ends were trimmed by 2 bases and 4 bases, with 12 bases remaining between them. From germline, CDR1 is MGHRA and CDR2 YSYEKL. This CDR3 spans 15 amino acids. This clonotype came up a few times. Antigen unknown. One entry per CDR3 protein results from TCRdb running MiXCR on the 5' RACE reads. Of 500,000 to 650,000 distinct CDR3 sequences in the sample, around 7.5% were seen once. These records were also assigned to another study, of yellow fever vaccine responses in identical twins.

The chain is built from TRBV4-1 and TRBJ2-1, with D hard to call. This receptor was taken from a woman between 18 and 29 years old in good health. The source material was PBMCs. CDR3 in amino acids: CASSQISTAYNEQFF. As DNA, the CDR3 is TGCGCCAGCAGCCAAATCAGTACCGCTTACAATGAGCAGTTCTTC.